This TCR beta chain was sequenced in a study of post-analysis software for immune sequencing data (dated by TCRdb to the mid-2010s). With respect to the entire study: The recorded disease courses included relapsing-remitting, secondary progressive and progressive-relapsing multiple sclerosis, and some patients had no subtype annotation. A subset of samples was prepared in parallel using single-end sample barcoding, then pooled and co-amplified after Illumina adapter ligation. The patient repertoires were compared against around eleven previously published healthy control repertoires obtained from donors aged roughly 6 to 28 years. Results and caveats for the whole study, not just this receptor: Direct clustering with F measure revealed strong co-clustering of samples prepared in the same batch, which led to a batch-effect correction. A handful of TRBV segments, including TRBV5-6, TRBV5-1 and TRBV20-1, were significantly more frequent in patients than controls. Compared with controls, multiple sclerosis patients had significantly lower normalized Chao1 diversity, a finding suggesting substantial peripheral T-cell clonal expansion. The control group was slightly older than the multiple sclerosis patient group.

TCR beta repertoires were profiled from peripheral blood of about a dozen young patients with multiple sclerosis to demonstrate the VDJtools post-analysis software. The multiple sclerosis patients were children and adolescents between about 6 and 15 years of age. From cysteine to phenylalanine, the CDR3 is 13 amino acids long. The entry retains the CDR3 DNA only, 39 bases that are in frame from base 1. Per the germline V gene, MDHEN is the CDR1 and SYDVKM is the CDR2. V lost 6 bases and J lost 3 bases, and the count of bases not matched to a germline gene is 3. For this clonotype: No cognate antigen has been identified for it. No base quality information exists; no much larger clone differs at one position.

The library was built by means of PCR. Sequencing relied on an Illumina HiSeq 2500. To reduce PCR and sequencing biases, unique molecular identifiers were built into the TCR beta cDNA libraries. Approximately 500,000 cDNA molecules were obtained for every 1 to 10 million input T cells, so each molecule roughly corresponded to one T cell. The same protocol used for the earlier healthy control dataset was applied to prepare and sequence the patient libraries. Within a given batch, samples were prepared together, multiplexed and sequenced on the same HiSeq lane. The study's processing was this. Raw barcoded reads were processed with MIGEC, and single-read molecular identifier groups were discarded before consensus assembly and CDR3 extraction. Clonotype tables were post-analysed with VDJtools, and diversity was normalized by down-sampling all datasets to the smallest sample size. Repertoire overlap clustering matched CDR3 amino acid but not nucleotide sequences to correct batch-related cross-sample contamination. TCRdb reworked the public reads: Q25 trimming with fastp, MiXCR clone assembly, productive beta chains retained. Entries are consolidated by CDR3 protein sequence, retaining the most common genes and DNA. The authors' filters were not applied to this entry. In this sample the table shows more than 450,000 distinct CDR3 sequences, under 40% of which occur a single time. The leading ten clones occupy about 5.6% of the sample.

The sequenced sample consisted of blood. This chain joins TRBV28 to TRBJ1-1, with TRBD1 identical over 8 junction bases. The TCR comes from a girl under 18 with multiple sclerosis. The CDR3 sequence is CASSQTGDTEAFF. The sequenced DNA is TGTGCCAGCAGCCAGACAGGGGACACTGAAGCTTTCTTT. Reference TRBV28 and TRBJ1-1 proteins supply the regions before and after the CDR3; the full variable domain is: DVKVTQSSRYLVKRTGEKVFLECVQDMDHENMFWYRQDPGLGLRLIYFSYDVKMKEKGDIPEGYSVSREKKERFSLILESASTNQTSMYLCASSQTGDTEAFFGQGTRLTVV.